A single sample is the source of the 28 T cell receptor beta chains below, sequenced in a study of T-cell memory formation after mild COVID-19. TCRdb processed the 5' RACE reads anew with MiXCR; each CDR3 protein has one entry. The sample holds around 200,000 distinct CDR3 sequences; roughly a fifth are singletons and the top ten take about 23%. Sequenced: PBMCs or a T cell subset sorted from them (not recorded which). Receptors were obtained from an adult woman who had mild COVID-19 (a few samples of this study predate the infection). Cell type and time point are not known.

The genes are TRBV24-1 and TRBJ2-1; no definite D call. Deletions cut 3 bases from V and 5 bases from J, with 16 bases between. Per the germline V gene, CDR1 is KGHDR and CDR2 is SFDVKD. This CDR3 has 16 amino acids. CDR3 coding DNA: TGTGCCACCAGTGATGGCGGAGATCTCCTAGACAATGAGCAGTTCTTC. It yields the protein CATSDGGDLLDNEQFF.

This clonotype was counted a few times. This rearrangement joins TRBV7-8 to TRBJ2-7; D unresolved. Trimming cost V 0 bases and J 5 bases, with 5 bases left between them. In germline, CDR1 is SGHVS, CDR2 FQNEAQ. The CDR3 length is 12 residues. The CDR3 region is CASSLALNEQYF. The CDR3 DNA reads TGTGCCAGCAGCTTAGCTCTTAACGAGCAGTACTTC.

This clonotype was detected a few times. The CDR3: CASSHPGLAGNIQYF. In DNA form, the CDR3 reads TGCGCCAGCAGCCACCCGGGACTAGCAGGAAACATTCAGTACTTC. The chain recombines TRBV4-1 with TRBJ2-4; 9 bases align to TRBD2. Germline CDR1 is MGHRA and CDR2 is YSYEKL. The CDR3 is 15 residues long. The V and J ends lost 3 bases and 6 bases, in that order; junction bases with no gene match: 6.

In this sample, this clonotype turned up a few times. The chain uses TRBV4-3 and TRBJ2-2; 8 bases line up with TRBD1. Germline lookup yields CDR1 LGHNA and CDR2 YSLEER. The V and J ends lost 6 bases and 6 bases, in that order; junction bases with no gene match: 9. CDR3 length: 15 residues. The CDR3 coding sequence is TGCGCCAGCAGACCCGGGACAGGCTCTCCCGGGGAGCTGTTTTTT. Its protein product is CASRPGTGSPGELFF.

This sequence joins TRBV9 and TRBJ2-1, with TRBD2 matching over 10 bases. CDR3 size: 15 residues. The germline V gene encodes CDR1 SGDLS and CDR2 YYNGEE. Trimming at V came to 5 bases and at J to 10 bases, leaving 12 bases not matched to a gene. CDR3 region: CASRSTSGESYEQFF. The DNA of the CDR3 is TGTGCCAGCAGGTCTACTAGCGGGGAATCATACGAGCAGTTCTTC.

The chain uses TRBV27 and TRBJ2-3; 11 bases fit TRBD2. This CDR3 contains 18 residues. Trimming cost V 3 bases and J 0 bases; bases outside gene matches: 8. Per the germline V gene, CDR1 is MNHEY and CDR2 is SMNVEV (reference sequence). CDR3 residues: CASSFGLAGGPSTDTQYF. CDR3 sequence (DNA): TGTGCCAGCAGTTTCGGGCTAGCGGGGGGCCCGAGCACAGATACGCAGTATTTT.

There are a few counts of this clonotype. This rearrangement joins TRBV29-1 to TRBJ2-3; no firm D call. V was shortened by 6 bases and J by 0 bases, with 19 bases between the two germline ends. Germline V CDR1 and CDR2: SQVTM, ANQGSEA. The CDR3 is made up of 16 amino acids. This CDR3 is CSVVRSGGDSTDTQYF. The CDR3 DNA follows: TGCAGCGTCGTAAGGTCGGGTGGGGATAGCACAGATACGCAGTATTTT.

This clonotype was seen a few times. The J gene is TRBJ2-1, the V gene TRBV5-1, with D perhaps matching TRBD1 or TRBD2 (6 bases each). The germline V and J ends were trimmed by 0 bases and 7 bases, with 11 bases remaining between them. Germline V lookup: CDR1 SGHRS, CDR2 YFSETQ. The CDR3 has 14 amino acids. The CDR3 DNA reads TGCGCCAGCAGCTTGGTCGGGGGCGGAAATGAGCAGTTCTTC. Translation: CASSLVGGGNEQFF.

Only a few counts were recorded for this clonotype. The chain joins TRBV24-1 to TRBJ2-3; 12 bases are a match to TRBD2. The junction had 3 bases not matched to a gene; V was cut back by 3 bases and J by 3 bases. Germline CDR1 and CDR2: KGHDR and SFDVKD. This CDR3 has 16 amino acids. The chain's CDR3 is CATSDPTSGGTDTQYF. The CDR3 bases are TGTGCCACCAGTGATCCGACTAGCGGGGGAACAGATACGCAGTATTTT.

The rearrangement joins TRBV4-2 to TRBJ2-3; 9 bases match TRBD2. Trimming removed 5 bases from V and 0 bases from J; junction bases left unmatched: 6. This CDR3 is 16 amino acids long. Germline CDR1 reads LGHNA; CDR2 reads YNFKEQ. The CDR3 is CASSARLADSTDTQYF. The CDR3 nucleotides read TGTGCCAGCAGCGCCCGACTAGCGGATAGCACAGATACGCAGTATTTT.

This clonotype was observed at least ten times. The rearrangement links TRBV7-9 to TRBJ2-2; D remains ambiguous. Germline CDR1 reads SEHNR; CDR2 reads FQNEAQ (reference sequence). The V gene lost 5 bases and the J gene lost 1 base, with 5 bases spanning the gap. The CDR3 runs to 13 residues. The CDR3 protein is CASSPRNTGELFF. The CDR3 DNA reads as TGTGCCAGCAGCCCCCGGAACACCGGGGAGCTGTTTTTT.

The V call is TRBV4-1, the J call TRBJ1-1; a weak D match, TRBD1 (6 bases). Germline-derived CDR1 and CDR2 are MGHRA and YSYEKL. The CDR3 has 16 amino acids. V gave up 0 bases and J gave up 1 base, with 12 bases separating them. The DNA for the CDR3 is TGCGCCAGCAGCCAAGAGGGACACCCGGGGAACACTGAAGCTTTCTTT. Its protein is CASSQEGHPGNTEAFF.

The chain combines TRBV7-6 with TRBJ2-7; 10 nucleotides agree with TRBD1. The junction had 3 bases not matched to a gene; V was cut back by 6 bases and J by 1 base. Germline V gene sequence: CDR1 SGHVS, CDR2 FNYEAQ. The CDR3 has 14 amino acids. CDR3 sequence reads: CASSEGQGSYEQYF. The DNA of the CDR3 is TGTGCCAGCAGTGAGGGACAGGGGTCCTACGAGCAGTACTTC. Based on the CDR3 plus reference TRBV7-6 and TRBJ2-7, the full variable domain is GAGVSQSPRYKVTKRGQDVALRCDPISGHVSLYWYRQALGQGPEFLTYFNYEAQQDKSGLPNDRFSAERPEGSISTLTIQRTEQRDSAMYRCASSEGQGSYEQYFGPGTRLTVT.

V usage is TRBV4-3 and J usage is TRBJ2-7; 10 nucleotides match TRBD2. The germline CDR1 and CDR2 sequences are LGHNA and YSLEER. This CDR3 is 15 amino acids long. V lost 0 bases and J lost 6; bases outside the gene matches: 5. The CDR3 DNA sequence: TGCGCCAGCAGCCAAGACCTAGCGGGAGACACCGAGCAGTACTTC. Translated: CASSQDLAGDTEQYF.

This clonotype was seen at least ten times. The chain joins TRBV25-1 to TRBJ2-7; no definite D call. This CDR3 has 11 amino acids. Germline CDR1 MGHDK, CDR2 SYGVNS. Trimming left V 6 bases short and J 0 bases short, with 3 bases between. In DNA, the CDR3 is TGTGCCAGCAGCGACTCCTACGAGCAGTACTTC. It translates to CASSDSYEQYF.

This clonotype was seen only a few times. The CDR3 DNA sequence: TGTGCCAGCAGCGTAGGTTCAGCTGCAATCCAATCTGGGGCCAACGTCCTGACTTTC. As protein: CASSVGSAAIQSGANVLTF. V is TRBV9 and J is TRBJ2-6; D unresolved. Germline-derived CDR1 and CDR2 are SGDLS and YYNGEE. The CDR3 runs to 19 residues. The germline V and J ends were trimmed by 0 bases and 1 base, with 17 bases remaining between them. The full variable domain, with the rest looked up from reference TRBV9 and TRBJ2-6, is DSGVTQTPKHLITATGQRVTLRCSPRSGDLSVYWYQQSLDQGLQFLIQYYNGEERAKGNILERFSAQQFPDLHSELNLSSLELGDSALYFCASSVGSAAIQSGANVLTFGAGSRLTVL.

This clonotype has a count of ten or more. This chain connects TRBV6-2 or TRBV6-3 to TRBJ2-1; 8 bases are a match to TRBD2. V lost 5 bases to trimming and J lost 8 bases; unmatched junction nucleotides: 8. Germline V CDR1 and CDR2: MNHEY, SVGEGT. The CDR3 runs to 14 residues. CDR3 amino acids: CASSESAGVDEQFF. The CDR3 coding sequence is TGTGCCAGCAGTGAATCAGCGGGAGTAGATGAGCAGTTCTTC.

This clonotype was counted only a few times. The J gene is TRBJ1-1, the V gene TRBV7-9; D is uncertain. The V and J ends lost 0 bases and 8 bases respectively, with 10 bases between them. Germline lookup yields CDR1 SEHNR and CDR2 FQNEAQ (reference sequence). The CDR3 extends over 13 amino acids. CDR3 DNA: TGTGCCAGCAGCTTAGCTTGGGCTAACGAAGCTTTCTTT. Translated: CASSLAWANEAFF.

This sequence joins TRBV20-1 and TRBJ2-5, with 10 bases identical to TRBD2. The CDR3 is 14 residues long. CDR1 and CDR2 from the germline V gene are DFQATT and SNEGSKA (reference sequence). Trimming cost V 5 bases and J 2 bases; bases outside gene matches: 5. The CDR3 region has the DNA TGCAGTGCTCGAGCGGGGGGGCGTCAAGAGACCCAGTACTTC. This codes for CSARAGGRQETQYF.

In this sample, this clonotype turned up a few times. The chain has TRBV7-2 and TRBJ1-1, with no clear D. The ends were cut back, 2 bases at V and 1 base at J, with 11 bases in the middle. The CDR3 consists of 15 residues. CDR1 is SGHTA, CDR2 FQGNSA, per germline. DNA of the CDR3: TGTGCCAGCAGCTTATGGGCGGCGTCGAACACTGAAGCTTTCTTT. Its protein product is CASSLWAASNTEAFF.

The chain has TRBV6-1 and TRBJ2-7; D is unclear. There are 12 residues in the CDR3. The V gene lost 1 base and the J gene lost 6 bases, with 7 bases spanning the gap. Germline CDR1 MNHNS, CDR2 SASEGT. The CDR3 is CASSEGVVEQYF. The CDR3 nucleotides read TGTGCCAGCAGTGAAGGAGTAGTCGAGCAGTACTTC.

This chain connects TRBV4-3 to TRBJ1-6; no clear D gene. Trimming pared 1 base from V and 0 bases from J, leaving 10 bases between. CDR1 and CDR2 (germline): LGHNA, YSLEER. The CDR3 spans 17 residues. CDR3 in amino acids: CASSQGPASSYNSPLHF. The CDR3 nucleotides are TGCGCCAGCAGCCAAGGGCCCGCAAGCTCCTATAATTCACCCCTCCACTTT.

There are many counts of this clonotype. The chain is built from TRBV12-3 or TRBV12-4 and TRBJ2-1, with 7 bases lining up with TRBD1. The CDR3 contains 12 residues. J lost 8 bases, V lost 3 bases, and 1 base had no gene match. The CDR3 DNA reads TGTGCCAGCAGTTTCCAGGGGGATGAGCAGTTCTTC. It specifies CASSFQGDEQFF.

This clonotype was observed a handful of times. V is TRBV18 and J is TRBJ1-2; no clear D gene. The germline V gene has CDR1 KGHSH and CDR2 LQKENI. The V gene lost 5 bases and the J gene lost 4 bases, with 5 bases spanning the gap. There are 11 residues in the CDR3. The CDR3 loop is CASSDAYGYTF. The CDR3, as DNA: TGTGCCAGCTCAGACGCCTATGGCTACACCTTC.

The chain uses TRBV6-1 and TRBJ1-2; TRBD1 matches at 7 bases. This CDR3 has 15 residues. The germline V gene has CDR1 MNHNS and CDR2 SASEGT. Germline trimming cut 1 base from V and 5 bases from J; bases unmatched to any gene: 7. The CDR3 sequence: CASSEDRGEGYGYTF. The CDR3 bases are TGTGCCAGCAGTGAAGACAGGGGCGAGGGATATGGCTACACCTTC.

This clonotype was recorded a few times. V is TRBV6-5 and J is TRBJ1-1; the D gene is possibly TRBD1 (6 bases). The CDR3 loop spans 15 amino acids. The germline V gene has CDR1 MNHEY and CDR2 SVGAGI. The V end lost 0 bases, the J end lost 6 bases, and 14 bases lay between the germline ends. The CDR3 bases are TGTGCCAGCAGTTACTCGCAGACAGGTCGGGCTGAAGCTTTCTTT. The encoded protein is CASSYSQTGRAEAFF.

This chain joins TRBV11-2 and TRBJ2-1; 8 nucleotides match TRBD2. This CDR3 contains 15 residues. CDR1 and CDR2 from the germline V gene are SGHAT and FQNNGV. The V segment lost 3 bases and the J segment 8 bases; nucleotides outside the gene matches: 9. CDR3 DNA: TGTGCCAGCAGCTTCTCAAGCGGGAGTTTAGATGAGCAGTTCTTC. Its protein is CASSFSSGSLDEQFF.

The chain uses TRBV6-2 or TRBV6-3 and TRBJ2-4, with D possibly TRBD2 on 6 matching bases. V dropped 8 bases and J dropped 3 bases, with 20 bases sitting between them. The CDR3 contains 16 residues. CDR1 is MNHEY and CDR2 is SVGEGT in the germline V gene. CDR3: CASSGGWGVSKNIQYF. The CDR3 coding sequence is TGTGCCAGCTCTGGCGGATGGGGGGTGAGCAAAAACATTCAGTACTTC.